The 23 T cell receptor beta chains below come from one sample, sequenced in a study of Ad26.COV2.S vaccination and SARS-CoV-2 variants. TCRdb keeps only in-frame clones here, not all; method: immunoSEQ multiplex PCR. The sample yields about 350,000 clones, roughly 91% seen once. Treatment here: some 19 received Ad26.COV2.S at low or high dose, single or two shots; about 5 received placebo; per-sample allocation not given. The investigators took samples on day 63 after the first vaccine or placebo injection. The sequencing used peripheral blood, collected in a trial of Ad26.COV2.S vaccine versus placebo. The source is a person aged 18-60 years who received the Ad26.COV2.S COVID-19 vaccine or a placebo.

The chain uses TRBV4-2 and TRBJ2-2; D not certain. Germline lookup yields CDR1 LGHNA and CDR2 YNFKEQ. Trimming shortened V by 4 bases and J by 5 bases, and 8 bases separated the two germline ends. The CDR3 consists of 13 residues. The CDR3, as DNA: TGTGCCAGCAGCCTTTTGGGGACCGGGGAGCTGTTTTTT. Its translation is CASSLLGTGELFF.

This clone was seen a few times. The chain recombines TRBV9 with TRBJ2-7; tentatively, D is TRBD2 (6 bases). Germline V CDR1 and CDR2: SGDLS, YYNGEE. The CDR3 runs 13 residues. V gave up 2 bases and J gave up 9 bases, with 15 bases separating them. CDR3 sequence: CASSVGTERGQYF. The CDR3 DNA follows: TGTGCCAGCAGCGTGGGGACTGAAAGGGGGCAGTACTTC.

This clone was observed a single time. The chain carries TRBV6-1 and TRBJ2-6; no clear D. Trimming left V 1 base short and J 0 bases short, with 16 bases between. The CDR3 contains 19 residues. Germline V lookup: CDR1 MNHNS, CDR2 SASEGT. The CDR3 protein is CASSEEVKSPISGANVLTF. CDR3 coding DNA: TGTGCCAGCAGTGAAGAAGTAAAGTCGCCGATCTCTGGGGCCAACGTCCTGACTTTC.

In its sample, this clone was seen a few times. V gene TRBV11-2 combines with J gene TRBJ2-1; 8 nucleotides match TRBD2. The J segment lost 4 bases and the V segment lost 1 base, leaving 12 bases of the junction unmatched. This CDR3 spans 18 amino acids. Germline CDR1 SGHAT, CDR2 FQNNGV. The CDR3 is CASSLVSFGGGIYNEQFF. In DNA, the CDR3 is TGTGCCAGCAGCTTAGTTTCGTTCGGCGGGGGGATATACAATGAGCAGTTCTTC.

This clone has only a few counts. Within the sample, other DNA sequences also encode this same CDR3. This chain connects TRBV5-1 to TRBJ2-1; no clear D gene. The V and J ends lost 0 bases and 6 bases respectively, with 10 bases between them. CDR1 and CDR2 (germline): SGHRS, YFSETQ. This CDR3 region has 14 residues. The CDR3 region is CASSLASGRNEQFF. The CDR3 coding sequence is TGCGCCAGCAGCTTGGCCAGTGGTCGCAATGAGCAGTTCTTC.

The V gene is TRBV5-1, the J gene TRBJ2-7; TRBD2 aligns across 13 bases. The CDR3 contains 14 residues. Trimming cost V 6 bases and J 5 bases; bases outside gene matches: 5. The V gene's germline CDR1 is SGHRS and CDR2 YFSETQ. The CDR3 region has the DNA TGCGCCAGCACCACCGGGACTAGCGGGGACGAGCAGTACTTC. Protein: CASTTGTSGDEQYF.

V is TRBV7-6 and J is TRBJ1-4; 9 bases are shared with TRBD1. The CDR3 spans 15 residues. V lost 5 bases to trimming and J lost 8 bases; unmatched junction nucleotides: 9. Looked up from germline, CDR1 is SGHVS and CDR2 is FNYEAQ. CDR3 sequence reads: CASSPRTGEREKLFF. In nucleotides, the CDR3 is TGTGCCAGCAGCCCCCGGACAGGGGAGAGGGAAAAACTGTTTTTT.

This clone turned up a few times. V is TRBV2 and J is TRBJ1-2; D gene ambiguous. Germline loops: CDR1 SNHLY, CDR2 FYNNEI. The V gene lost 5 bases and the J gene lost 0 bases, with 10 bases spanning the gap. The CDR3 has 14 residues. The CDR3 DNA sequence: TGTGCCAGCAGTTTAGAGGGAACTAACTATGGCTACACCTTC. It is translated as CASSLEGTNYGYTF.

The J gene is TRBJ1-4, the V gene TRBV9, with TRBD1 matching 7 bases. After removal of 4 bases from V and 3 bases from J, the junction contained 6 bases not matched to a gene. This CDR3 contains 15 residues. Germline loops: CDR1 SGDLS, CDR2 YYNGEE. CDR3 DNA: TGTGCCAGCAGCCTTACAGGGGATCCTAATGAAAAACTGTTTTTT. Translating it yields CASSLTGDPNEKLFF. The full variable domain, in which reference TRBV9 and TRBJ1-4 provide the parts outside the CDR3, is DSGVTQTPKHLITATGQRVTLRCSPRSGDLSVYWYQQSLDQGLQFLIQYYNGEERAKGNILERFSAQQFPDLHSELNLSSLELGDSALYFCASSLTGDPNEKLFFGSGTQLSVL.

This chain links TRBV29-1 with TRBJ1-4, with 9 bases matching TRBD1. The J segment lost 7 bases and the V segment lost 6 bases, leaving 9 bases of the junction unmatched. This CDR3 spans 14 amino acids. Germline values: CDR1 SQVTM, CDR2 ANQGSEA. The CDR3 is CSVMVRTGAEKLFF. CDR3 coding DNA: TGCAGCGTGATGGTGAGGACAGGGGCTGAAAAACTGTTTTTT.

J is TRBJ2-1 and V is TRBV27; 12 nucleotides align to TRBD2. J lost 3 bases, V lost 5 bases, and 8 bases had no gene match. This CDR3 spans 17 amino acids. Germline CDR1 MNHEY, CDR2 SMNVEV (reference sequence). The CDR3 protein is CASSPSGTSGHYNEQFF. DNA for the CDR3: TGTGCCAGCAGTCCCTCCGGGACTAGCGGGCACTACAATGAGCAGTTCTTC.

This chain joins TRBV4-1 and TRBJ2-7, with no clear D. Between the trimmed V and J ends, which lost 4 bases and 1 base, there was a span of 14 bases. The length of the CDR3 is 15 residues. Germline V gene lookup returns CDR1 MGHRA and CDR2 YSYEKL. CDR3: CASSPRAERSYEQYF. The CDR3 bases are TGCGCCAGCAGCCCCCGGGCGGAGCGATCCTACGAGCAGTACTTC.

The chain uses TRBV9 and TRBJ1-6, with 8 bases identical to TRBD1. V dropped 0 bases and J dropped 7; count of bases not matched to a gene: 3. Germline CDR1 SGDLS, CDR2 YYNGEE. This CDR3 is built from 15 residues. CDR3 sequence (DNA): TGTGCCAGCAGCGTAGGGACAGGGCGGAATTCACCCCTCCACTTT. Protein sequence: CASSVGTGRNSPLHF. Full variable domain (rest looked up from reference TRBV9 and TRBJ1-6): DSGVTQTPKHLITATGQRVTLRCSPRSGDLSVYWYQQSLDQGLQFLIQYYNGEERAKGNILERFSAQQFPDLHSELNLSSLELGDSALYFCASSVGTGRNSPLHFGNGTRLTVT.

This clone has only a few counts. This rearrangement joins TRBV27 to TRBJ1-6; a possible D gene is TRBD1 (6 bases). The germline V and J ends were trimmed by 2 bases and 4 bases, with 18 bases remaining between them. From germline, CDR1 is MNHEY and CDR2 SMNVEV (reference sequence). The CDR3 loop spans 18 amino acids. The CDR3 reads CASSLLTGKGLYNSPLHF. The CDR3, as DNA: TGTGCCAGCAGTTTACTAACAGGGAAGGGACTTTATAATTCACCCCTCCACTTT.

The V call is TRBV5-1, the J call TRBJ1-1; TRBD1 matches 7 bases. Germline CDR1 and CDR2: SGHRS and YFSETQ. The CDR3 totals 13 residues. V gave up 4 bases and J gave up 7 bases; unmatched junction bases: 7. CDR3 in DNA: TGCGCCAGCAGCCCGTGGACAGGCTATGAAGCTTTCTTT. Its protein is CASSPWTGYEAFF.

J is TRBJ2-2 and V is TRBV6-5; D is unclear. V lost 7 bases, J lost 2 bases, and 11 bases lay in between. Germline V gene lookup returns CDR1 MNHEY and CDR2 SVGAGI. This CDR3 is 14 amino acids long. This CDR3 is CASTADRNTGELFF. CDR3 bases: TGTGCCAGCACCGCGGACCGAAACACCGGGGAGCTGTTTTTT.

This clone was seen just once. The chain links TRBV3-1 (or the pseudogene TRBV3-2) to TRBJ2-3; 12 bases fit TRBD2. The CDR3 totals 15 residues. The germline V gene has CDR1 LGHDT and CDR2 YNNKEL (reference sequence). J lost 4 bases, V lost 6 bases, and 5 bases had no gene match. The chain's CDR3 is CASSPSGGAADTQYF. In DNA form, the CDR3 reads TGTGCCAGCAGTCCTAGCGGGGGGGCGGCAGATACGCAGTATTTT.

The rearrangement uses TRBV29-1 and TRBJ1-1, with D maybe TRBD1 (6 bases). This CDR3 spans 16 amino acids. V lost 3 bases and J 0 bases, leaving 17 bases between the germline ends. Germline V gene lookup returns CDR1 SQVTM and CDR2 ANQGSEA. This chain's CDR3 is CSVDWAGTGMNTEAFF. Written as DNA, the CDR3 is TGCAGCGTTGATTGGGCAGGAACAGGGATGAACACTGAAGCTTTCTTT.

This CDR3 is CASSLGTRKSEQFF. CDR3 bases: TGTGCCAGCAGCTTAGGGACTAGGAAATCCGAGCAGTTCTTC. The chain links TRBV13 to TRBJ2-1, with D possibly being TRBD2 (6 bases). V gave up 0 bases and J gave up 10 bases, with 13 bases separating them. Germline V gene sequence: CDR1 PRHDT, CDR2 FYEKMQ (reference sequence). The CDR3 is 14 residues long.

The chain carries TRBV6-5 and TRBJ1-1; D gene ambiguous. CDR3 length equals 13 residues. Per the germline V gene, CDR1 is MNHEY and CDR2 is SVGAGI. Trimming shortened V by 2 bases and J by 2 bases, and 6 bases separated the two germline ends. The CDR3, as DNA: TGTGCCAGCAGTTACGCAGCCAACACTGAAGCTTTCTTT. Protein product: CASSYAANTEAFF.

CDR3 coding DNA: TGTGCCAGCAGCCCCCGGTTAGACACCGGGGAGCTGTTTTTT. Its translation: CASSPRLDTGELFF. The genes are TRBV7-9 and TRBJ2-2, with no clear D. The CDR3 has 14 amino acids. Germline V gene sequence: CDR1 SEHNR, CDR2 FQNEAQ (reference sequence). Trimming stripped 5 bases from V and 3 bases from J, with 10 bases between.

This clone has only a few counts. The V gene is TRBV7-9, the J gene TRBJ2-7; TRBD1 might be the D (7 bases). The V gene's germline CDR1 is SEHNR and CDR2 FQNEAQ (reference sequence). CDR3 size: 14 residues. V was shortened by 2 bases and J by 2 bases, with 10 bases between the two germline ends. CDR3 bases: TGTGCCAGCAGCTTACAGGGGGGCCCCTACGAGCAGTACTTC. Protein: CASSLQGGPYEQYF.

The chain joins TRBV18 to TRBJ2-1; D is possibly TRBD2 (6 bases). CDR3 length equals 15 residues. Germline assignment: CDR1 KGHSH and CDR2 LQKENI. Trimming took off 4 bases at V and 8 bases at J, with 18 bases between the two ends. CDR3: CASSRTSSDGDEQFF. CDR3 bases: TGTGCCAGCTCACGTACTAGCTCTGACGGCGATGAGCAGTTCTTC.